Here is one T cell receptor (beta chain) with its context. The source of the sample is a study of CD8 T cells in Susac syndrome. The CDR3 sequence is 15 residues long. With V trimmed by 6 bases and J by 4 bases, 6 bases remained unmatched. The germline V gene has CDR1 SGHTA and CDR2 FQGTGA. Sequencing of TCR beta covered CD8+ and CD4+ T cells obtained from blood. The authors negatively isolated CD8+ and CD4+ T cells and FACS-enriched TEMRA cells. A quantity of roughly 0.5 to 1 ug RNA underwent reverse transcription using random hexamers. It was immunoSEQ multiplex PCR that amplified TCR beta CDR3 across 54 Vbeta and 13 Jbeta. Using its own MiXCR run on the immunoSEQ multiplex PCR reads, TCRdb lists one record per CDR3 protein. The sample shows around 180,000 distinct CDR3 sequences, roughly 95% of them seen only once.

The chain carries TRBV7-3 and TRBJ2-3; TRBD2 matches 11 bases. Sequenced material: CD8+ T cells from PBMCs. This clonotype was sampled from a human donor with multiple sclerosis. CDR3 residues: CASSTSGSWADTQYF. In DNA form, the CDR3 reads TGTGCCAGCAGTACTAGCGGGAGCTGGGCAGATACGCAGTATTTT.